A single sample is the source of the 20 T cell receptor beta chains below, sequenced in a study of technical replicates of blood from several donors. This table comes from immunoSEQ multiplex PCR, and its TCRdb copy is limited to in-frame clones, with some not included. The table has 60,000 to 80,000 clones, around 92% seen once. Sequences were obtained from PBMCs. These receptors all come from a human donor in good health. Some clones in this sample may be carry-over from other donors' samples.

The chain combines TRBV9 with TRBJ2-5; no clear D gene. The CDR3 is 11 amino acids. V dropped 3 bases and J dropped 2 bases, with 2 bases sitting between them. Germline V lookup: CDR1 SGDLS, CDR2 YYNGEE. The CDR3 DNA sequence: TGTGCCAGCAGCGCTCAAGAGACCCAGTACTTC. It codes for CASSAQETQYF. The whole variable domain, remainder taken from reference TRBV9 and TRBJ2-5, is DSGVTQTPKHLITATGQRVTLRCSPRSGDLSVYWYQQSLDQGLQFLIQYYNGEERAKGNILERFSAQQFPDLHSELNLSSLELGDSALYFCASSAQETQYFGPGTRLLVL.

This chain connects TRBV15 to TRBJ2-1; D call uncertain. Trimming took 0 bases from V and 4 from J, leaving 7 bases between them. This CDR3 is built from 14 residues. Germline V gives CDR1 LNHNV, CDR2 YYDKDF (reference sequence). The CDR3, as DNA: TGTGCCACCAGCAGAGAACTACGGTACAATGAGCAGTTCTTC. It specifies CATSRELRYNEQFF.

This chain links TRBV4-1 with TRBJ2-5; 8 nucleotides line up with TRBD2. V was pared by 3 bases and J by 2 bases, with 8 bases of the junction left unmatched. Germline CDR1 is MGHRA and CDR2 is YSYEKL. This CDR3 spans 16 amino acids. CDR3 sequence (DNA): TGCGCCAGCAGCCACACTAGCGGAAATTTACAAGAGACCCAGTACTTC. This gives the protein CASSHTSGNLQETQYF.

The chain links TRBV7-2 to TRBJ1-6, with D possibly being TRBD1 (6 bases). Germline loops: CDR1 SGHTA, CDR2 FQGNSA. The CDR3 runs to 15 residues. The V end lost 8 bases, the J end lost 10 bases, and 21 bases lay between the germline ends. The CDR3 bases are TGTGCCAGCGGGGATGAACAGGGACGGGGATCACCCCTCCACTTT. Protein: CASGDEQGRGSPLHF. Full variable domain (rest looked up from reference TRBV7-2 and TRBJ1-6): GAGVSQSPSNKVTEKGKDVELRCDPISGHTALYWYRQSLGQGLEFLIYFQGNSAPDKSGLPSDRFSAERTGGSVSTLTIQRTQQEDSAVYLCASGDEQGRGSPLHFGNGTRLTVT.

The chain has TRBV30 and TRBJ1-2, with 7 bases aligning to TRBD1. CDR1 GTSNPN and CDR2 SVGIG come from the germline V gene (reference sequence). The V and J ends lost 5 bases and 7 bases, in that order; junction bases with no gene match: 4. The CDR3 spans 11 residues. This CDR3 reads CAWRDSRGYTF. In DNA, the CDR3 is TGTGCCTGGCGGGACAGTCGTGGCTACACCTTC.

The J gene is TRBJ2-7, the V gene TRBV6-1; D possibly corresponds to TRBD1 (6 bases). The V gene's germline CDR1 is MNHNS and CDR2 SASEGT. There are 14 residues in the CDR3. V lost 5 bases and J lost 2, with 13 bases in between. Here the CDR3 reads CASSKGQFTYEQYF. CDR3 DNA sequence: TGTGCCAGCAGTAAAGGACAGTTTACCTACGAGCAGTACTTC.

This chain joins TRBV13 and TRBJ2-5; 9 nucleotides align to TRBD1. The CDR3 runs 14 residues. J lost 6 bases, V lost 3 bases, and 5 bases had no gene match. Germline-derived CDR1 and CDR2 are PRHDT and FYEKMQ (reference sequence). CDR3 sequence (DNA): TGTGCCAGCAGCTTCCGGGACAGGGACAAGACCCAGTACTTC. Protein: CASSFRDRDKTQYF.

CDR3 sequence reads: CASMGGDYNSPLHF. As DNA, the CDR3 is TGTGCCTCTATGGGGGGGGACTATAATTCACCCCTCCACTTT. J is TRBJ1-6 and V is TRBV6-6, with D possibly TRBD1 on 5 matching bases. CDR1 MNHNY and CDR2 SVGAGI come from the germline V gene (reference sequence). Trimming took 11 bases from V and 3 from J, leaving 14 bases between them. The CDR3 loop spans 14 amino acids.

The table lists this clone with a few counts. This chain joins TRBV4-3 and TRBJ2-3, with a tentative D call TRBD2 (6 bases). With 0 bases removed from V and 5 bases from J, the gap between germline ends came to 15 bases. The V gene's germline CDR1 is LGHNA and CDR2 YSLEER. The CDR3 is made up of 16 amino acids. CDR3 DNA: TGCGCCAGCAGCCAAGATCTTTCCGGGGAGGTAGATACGCAGTATTTT. It encodes CASSQDLSGEVDTQYF.

This chain connects TRBV5-1 to TRBJ1-1; D remains ambiguous. Germline CDR1 and CDR2: SGHRS and YFSETQ. This CDR3 comprises 12 residues. V shed 4 bases and J shed 7 bases, with 11 bases lying between them. CDR3 in DNA: TGCGCCAGCAGCCCGAGGGCCGGTGAAGCTTTCTTT. Translating it yields CASSPRAGEAFF.

This chain joins TRBV30 and TRBJ1-3; 7 positions agree with TRBD1. There are 14 residues in the CDR3. Trimming took 3 bases from V and 0 from J; bases not matched to a gene: 2. CDR1 and CDR2 from the germline V gene are GTSNPN and SVGIG (reference sequence). The CDR3 bases are TGTGCCTGGAGGCAGGGGGGCTCTGGAAACACCATATATTTT. It encodes CAWRQGGSGNTIYF.

Only a few counts were recorded for this clone. CDR3 in DNA: TGTGCTAGTGGTTTGGAACCTAGCGGGAGTAACGAGCAGTACTTC. This sequence encodes CASGLEPSGSNEQYF. V gene TRBV12-5 combines with J gene TRBJ2-7; 10 bases line up with TRBD2. Germline V CDR1 and CDR2: LGHNT, FRNRAP. The CDR3 loop spans 15 amino acids. Trimming removed 1 base from V and 5 bases from J; junction bases left unmatched: 5.

The chain is built from TRBV5-1 and TRBJ2-1; 7 bases are a match to TRBD2. Germline lookup yields CDR1 SGHRS and CDR2 YFSETQ. The CDR3 covers 18 residues. Trimming took 0 bases from V and 3 from J; bases not matched to a gene: 12. The CDR3 sequence is CASSLVASGYSSYNEQFF. The CDR3 bases are TGCGCCAGCAGCTTGGTCGCTAGCGGTTACTCGAGCTACAATGAGCAGTTCTTC. Together with reference TRBV5-1 and TRBJ2-1, the CDR3 gives the full variable domain: KAGVTQTPRYLIKTRGQQVTLSCSPISGHRSVSWYQQTPGQGLQFLFEYFSETQRNKGNFPGRFSGRQFSNSRSEMNVSTLELGDSALYLCASSLVASGYSSYNEQFFGPGTRLTVL.

V gene TRBV4-2 combines with J gene TRBJ2-1; 11 nucleotides match TRBD2. Trimming took 1 base from V and 7 from J; bases not matched to a gene: 3. Germline lookup yields CDR1 LGHNA and CDR2 YNFKEQ. The length of the CDR3 is 15 residues. CDR3 in amino acids: CASSQASGGFNEQFF. In DNA, the CDR3 is TGTGCCAGCAGCCAAGCTAGCGGGGGGTTTAATGAGCAGTTCTTC.

This clone was counted a single time. The chain carries TRBV6-1 and TRBJ2-1; TRBD1 matches at 8 bases. The CDR3 is 18 amino acids. J gave up 0 bases and V 2 bases, and 9 bases lay outside the gene matches. CDR1 is MNHNS and CDR2 is SASEGT in the germline V gene. The CDR3 nucleotides read TGTGCCAGCAGTGAACACTCCCGGACAGGGAGCTCCTACAATGAGCAGTTCTTC. This encodes CASSEHSRTGSSYNEQFF.

Only a few counts were recorded for this clone. This chain connects TRBV9 to TRBJ2-7; tentative D call: TRBD1 (6 bases). Trimming shortened V by 4 bases and J by 2 bases, and 25 bases separated the two germline ends. Germline CDR1 reads SGDLS; CDR2 reads YYNGEE. This CDR3 is 18 amino acids long. The CDR3: CASSLSGDVGRGTYEQYF. The DNA for the CDR3 is TGTGCCAGCAGCTTATCTGGGGACGTCGGCAGGGGTACCTACGAGCAGTACTTC.

V usage is TRBV2 and J usage is TRBJ2-3, with 9 bases that match TRBD2. Germline CDR1 is SNHLY and CDR2 is FYNNEI. The CDR3 spans 12 residues. V shed 1 base and J 14 bases; nucleotides not matched to a gene: 4. CDR3 nucleotide sequence: TGTGCCAGCAGTGAAGGCGGGAGGGCCGGGTATTTT. Amino acid sequence: CASSEGGRAGYF.

The V gene is TRBV6-6, the J gene TRBJ2-7; TRBD1 is a possible D gene (6 bases). The germline CDR1 and CDR2 sequences are MNHNY and SVGAGI (reference sequence). The V end lost 4 bases, the J end lost 2 bases, and 12 bases lay between the germline ends. The CDR3 length is 14 residues. DNA for the CDR3: TGTGCCAGCAGTTTGGCGACAGGACCCTACGAGCAGTACTTC. It specifies CASSLATGPYEQYF.

This sequence joins TRBV5-4 and TRBJ2-2, with 10 bases matching TRBD1. The CDR3 consists of 17 residues. Germline V gene lookup returns CDR1 SGHNT and CDR2 YYREEE (reference sequence). Losses at the gene ends were 3 bases for V and 4 bases for J; bases not matched to a gene: 9. The CDR3 loop is CASSSGTGVTSTGELFF. CDR3 DNA sequence: TGTGCCAGCAGCTCCGGGACAGGGGTCACGAGCACCGGGGAGCTGTTTTTT. The full variable domain, rest sourced from reference TRBV5-4 and TRBJ2-2, is ETGVTQSPTHLIKTRGQQVTLRCSSQSGHNTVSWYQQALGQGPQFIFQYYREEENGRGNFPPRFSGLQFPNYSSELNVNALELDDSALYLCASSSGTGVTSTGELFFGEGSRLTVL.

This clone has a single count. The chain is built from TRBV2 and TRBJ2-7; no clear D gene. The length of the CDR3 is 12 residues. Looked up from germline, CDR1 is SNHLY and CDR2 is FYNNEI. V lost 4 bases, J lost 3 bases, and 7 bases lay in between. The CDR3: CASSVGSYEQYF. The DNA of the CDR3 is TGTGCCAGCAGTGTGGGCAGCTACGAGCAGTACTTC.